The 30 T cell receptor beta chains below were found in one sample sequenced in a study of cytomegalovirus exposure and HLA in healthy donors. In the PCR, 60 Vbeta and 13 Jbeta primers were used. The data were produced by immunoSEQ multiplex PCR, yet TCRdb's version contains in-frame clones alone and is incomplete. Of 180,000 or so clones in the sample, over 75% were seen once. The sample was PBMCs. The receptors originated from a man aged 50 or older in good health and CMV-seropositive.

This clone appeared a few times. The chain combines TRBV6-4 with TRBJ2-1, with 14 bases identical to TRBD2. V shed 3 bases, J shed 8 bases, and the junction held 3 bases outside the gene matches. The CDR3 length is 15 residues. Per germline, CDR1 MRHNA and CDR2 SNTAGT. The DNA of the CDR3 is TGTGCCAGCAGTGAGACTAGCGGGGGGGCCGATGAGCAGTTCTTC. Residues: CASSETSGGADEQFF.

This clone was observed a few times. The chain has TRBV7-2 and TRBJ1-2; maybe TRBD1 (5 bases). CDR1 SGHTA and CDR2 FQGNSA come from the germline V gene. The CDR3 is 13 residues long. The ends were cut back, 2 bases at V and 8 bases at J, with 12 bases in the middle. The CDR3 region is CASSLQGWSGYTF. The CDR3 nucleotides are TGTGCCAGCAGCTTACAGGGATGGAGCGGCTACACCTTC.

The chain couples TRBV19 to TRBJ1-1; possibly TRBD1 for D (5 bases). The V gene lost 3 bases and the J gene lost 11 bases, with 10 bases spanning the gap. CDR1 is LNHDA and CDR2 is SQIVND in the germline V gene (reference sequence). The CDR3 length is 11 residues. As DNA, the CDR3 is TGTGCCAGTAGTATGGGACTAGGGGCTTTCTTT. Its translation: CASSMGLGAFF.

This clone was detected only a few times. V gene TRBV5-5 combines with J gene TRBJ1-1; TRBD1 matches at 10 bases. This CDR3 region has 15 residues. Trimming took 5 bases from V and 8 from J; bases not matched to a gene: 12. CDR1 SGHKS and CDR2 YYEKEE come from the germline V gene (reference sequence). The CDR3 coding sequence is TGTGCCAGCAGTTTTCGGGACAGGGGCGGCGCAGAAGCTTTCTTT. Its protein product is CASSFRDRGGAEAFF.

This sequence joins TRBV10-3 and TRBJ2-3; tentatively, D is TRBD2 (7 bases). CDR1 is ENHRY, CDR2 SYGVKD, per germline. This CDR3 spans 16 amino acids. Trimming took off 4 bases at V and 7 bases at J, with 21 bases between the two ends. The CDR3 sequence: CAISALQGGGGYTQYF. CDR3 nucleotides: TGTGCCATCAGTGCCTTACAGGGAGGGGGTGGATATACGCAGTATTTT.

This clone was seen a few times. The CDR3 reads CATSTPEKLARTDTQYF. Here the CDR3 DNA reads TGTGCCACCAGCACCCCCGAGAAGCTAGCGAGGACAGATACGCAGTATTTT. This chain connects TRBV15 to TRBJ2-3; tentative D call: TRBD2 (6 bases). Deletions cut 4 bases from V and 3 bases from J, with 20 bases between. The CDR3 consists of 17 residues. Germline CDR1 and CDR2: LNHNV and YYDKDF (reference sequence).

As regards this clone: In the same sample, other DNA sequences code for this CDR3. V gene TRBV19 combines with J gene TRBJ1-2; tentatively, D is TRBD1 (6 bases). The length of the CDR3 is 14 residues. V was pared by 0 bases and J by 1 base, with 6 bases between. Per the germline V gene, CDR1 is LNHDA and CDR2 is SQIVND (reference sequence). The CDR3 nucleotides read TGTGCCAGTAGTATAGAAGGGGGTAACTATGGCTACACCTTC. Its translation: CASSIEGGNYGYTF.

This clone occurred a few times. This chain connects TRBV4-2 to TRBJ2-1, with 11 bases fitting TRBD2. V was pared by 4 bases and J by 7 bases, with 12 bases of the junction left unmatched. The germline V gene encodes CDR1 LGHNA and CDR2 YNFKEQ. This CDR3 is 17 amino acids long. Written as DNA, the CDR3 is TGTGCCAGCAGCCGGTCGGATAGCGGGGGGGCAATAAATGAGCAGTTCTTC. Protein sequence: CASSRSDSGGAINEQFF.

The chain links TRBV28 to TRBJ2-1, with 11 bases that match TRBD1. With 6 bases clipped from V and 4 bases from J, the junction kept 8 bases outside the gene matches. Per germline, CDR1 MDHEN and CDR2 SYDVKM. The CDR3 loop spans 16 amino acids. CDR3 in amino acids: CASSSSGTGGYNEQFF. The DNA of the CDR3 is TGTGCCAGCAGCTCGTCCGGGACAGGGGGTTACAATGAGCAGTTCTTC.

V usage is TRBV5-4 and J usage is TRBJ2-7; 12 bases agree with TRBD1. CDR1 SGHNT and CDR2 YYREEE come from the germline V gene (reference sequence). Trimming cost V 4 bases and J 3 bases; bases outside gene matches: 5. This CDR3 contains 15 residues. CDR3 coding DNA: TGTGCCAGCAGCCCGGGGGACAGGGGGCTCTACGAGCAGTACTTC. Translating gives CASSPGDRGLYEQYF.

This chain uses TRBV30 with TRBJ1-1; 9 bases are a match to TRBD1. The V segment lost 4 bases and the J segment 4 bases; nucleotides outside the gene matches: 7. Germline assignment: CDR1 GTSNPN and CDR2 SVGIG (reference sequence). This CDR3 is built from 14 residues. CDR3 sequence: CAWNTGTGSTEAFF. The CDR3 DNA reads as TGTGCCTGGAATACCGGGACAGGGAGCACTGAAGCTTTCTTT.

Concerning this clone itself: One end of the junction varies from germline; a read error may be responsible. The chain has TRBV7-9 and TRBJ1-4; D is perhaps TRBD1 (6 bases). CDR1 is SEHNR and CDR2 is FQNEAQ in the germline V gene (reference sequence). The CDR3 covers 15 residues. The CDR3 region has the DNA TGTTCCAGCAGCTGGACAGAATCTGCTAATGAAAAACTGTTTTTT. It translates to CSSSWTESANEKLFF.

The chain links TRBV18 to TRBJ2-1; 12 nucleotides align to TRBD1. The CDR3 length is 16 residues. V trimming: 6 bases; J trimming: 5 bases; junction bases outside the gene matches: 8. CDR1 is KGHSH and CDR2 is LQKENI in the germline V gene. The CDR3 region is CASSAGGQGANNEQFF. CDR3 sequence (DNA): TGTGCCAGCTCGGCGGGGGGACAGGGGGCGAACAATGAGCAGTTCTTC.

The V call is TRBV4-2, the J call TRBJ2-1; the D is unclear. Germline V gene sequence: CDR1 LGHNA, CDR2 YNFKEQ. The V and J ends lost 0 bases and 0 bases respectively, with 12 bases between them. The CDR3 is 17 amino acids. CDR3 DNA sequence: TGTGCCAGCAGCCAAGATCCTACAGCTGGCTCCTACAATGAGCAGTTCTTC. Encoded protein: CASSQDPTAGSYNEQFF.

The chain is built from TRBV9 and TRBJ2-7; D is ambiguous. The germline V gene encodes CDR1 SGDLS and CDR2 YYNGEE. With 0 bases removed from V and 0 bases from J, the gap between germline ends came to 10 bases. This CDR3 spans 15 amino acids. CDR3 bases: TGTGCCAGCAGCGTAGCTACCTCCACCTCCTACGAGCAGTACTTC. Amino acid sequence: CASSVATSTSYEQYF.

The chain recombines TRBV4-3 with TRBJ2-7; no definite D call. Per germline, CDR1 LGHNA and CDR2 YSLEER. The length of the CDR3 is 14 residues. Deletions cut 0 bases from V and 2 bases from J, with 8 bases between. CDR3 sequence: CASSQDLQTYEQYF. In DNA form, the CDR3 reads TGCGCCAGCAGCCAAGATCTACAGACCTACGAGCAGTACTTC.

The chain couples TRBV5-6 to TRBJ2-3; 8 bases are shared with TRBD1. This CDR3 contains 16 residues. The V segment lost 3 bases and the J segment 6 bases; nucleotides outside the gene matches: 12. CDR1 SGHDT and CDR2 YYEEEE come from the germline V gene. The CDR3 DNA follows: TGTGCCAGCAGCTCGTACCGGACAGGGCGCCCCGATACGCAGTATTTT. As protein: CASSSYRTGRPDTQYF. Full variable domain (missing parts from reference TRBV5-6 and TRBJ2-3): DAGVTQSPTHLIKTRGQQVTLRCSPKSGHDTVSWYQQALGQGPQFIFQYYEEEERQRGNFPDRFSGHQFPNYSSELNVNALLLGDSALYLCASSSYRTGRPDTQYFGPGTRLTVL.

The rearrangement links TRBV4-1 to TRBJ1-2; TRBD1 might be the D (5 bases). This CDR3 contains 13 residues. The V and J ends lost 0 bases and 8 bases respectively, with 10 bases between them. The germline V gene has CDR1 MGHRA and CDR2 YSYEKL. The DNA of the CDR3 is TGCGCCAGCAGCCAAGAAGGGTGGGGCGGCTACACCTTC. Translating gives CASSQEGWGGYTF.

The V call is TRBV5-1, the J call TRBJ1-2; D may be TRBD1 (6 bases). The CDR3 spans 13 residues. V lost 1 base and J lost 4, with 8 bases in between. Germline-derived CDR1 and CDR2 are SGHRS and YFSETQ. The CDR3 sequence is CASSLSGAYGYTF. The CDR3 DNA reads as TGCGCCAGCAGCTTGTCAGGGGCCTATGGCTACACCTTC.

The chain couples TRBV5-1 to TRBJ2-7; TRBD1 aligns across 7 bases. With 4 bases clipped from V and 1 base from J, the junction kept 5 bases outside the gene matches. The CDR3 contains 14 residues. Germline CDR1 is SGHRS and CDR2 is YFSETQ. The DNA for the CDR3 is TGCGCCAGCAGCACCGACAGGGTGTCCTACGAGCAGTACTTC. This translates into CASSTDRVSYEQYF.

The chain has TRBV7-6 and TRBJ2-2; 9 nucleotides align to TRBD2. The CDR3 length is 16 residues. V trimming: 1 base; J trimming: 3 bases; junction bases outside the gene matches: 3. Germline V gives CDR1 SGHVS, CDR2 FNYEAQ. CDR3 coding DNA: TGTGCCAGCAGCTTAGTATTAGCGGGGGACACCGGGGAGCTGTTTTTT. Its protein is CASSLVLAGDTGELFF.

This rearrangement joins TRBV6-1 to TRBJ2-7; TRBD1 matches at 7 bases. The CDR3 covers 11 residues. Germline CDR1 and CDR2: MNHNS and SASEGT. With V trimmed by 4 bases and J by 7 bases, 1 base remained unmatched. CDR3 protein: CASSGGQEQYV. Here the CDR3 DNA reads TGTGCCAGCAGTGGGGGACAGGAGCAGTACGTC.

This clone was detected only once. CDR3 nucleotide sequence: TGTGCCAGCAGTTCCATAGCGGGGAGACCTACACAGAATGAGCAGTTCTTC. Protein product: CASSSIAGRPTQNEQFF. This chain joins TRBV11-2 and TRBJ2-1, with TRBD2 matching over 8 bases. This CDR3 has 17 amino acids. The J segment lost 7 bases and the V segment lost 6 bases, leaving 17 bases of the junction unmatched. In germline, CDR1 is SGHAT, CDR2 FQNNGV.

This chain joins TRBV18 and TRBJ2-3; 12 bases agree with TRBD2. Per germline, CDR1 KGHSH and CDR2 LQKENI. There are 17 residues in the CDR3. Losses at the gene ends were 5 bases for V and 5 bases for J; bases not matched to a gene: 11. In nucleotides, the CDR3 is TGTGCCAGCTCATCCGGACTAGCGGGGACCTTTCTAGATACGCAGTATTTT. It encodes CASSSGLAGTFLDTQYF.

This clone has just a few counts. V is TRBV12-5 and J is TRBJ2-3, with TRBD2 as a possible D gene (5 bases). V shed 2 bases and J shed 10 bases, with 13 bases lying between them. Per the germline V gene, CDR1 is LGHNT and CDR2 is FRNRAP. CDR3 length: 13 residues. CDR3 residues: CASGLYGGFAQYF. The CDR3 region has the DNA TGTGCTAGTGGTTTGTACGGCGGGTTTGCGCAGTATTTT.

The gene calls are TRBV5-4 and TRBJ1-1; possible D gene TRBD1, 6 bases. Per the germline V gene, CDR1 is SGHNT and CDR2 is YYREEE (reference sequence). The CDR3 totals 12 residues. V was trimmed by 4 bases and J by 7 bases, leaving 11 bases between them. The CDR3: CASSLDRLEAFF. Written as DNA, the CDR3 is TGTGCCAGCAGCCTAGACAGGCTTGAAGCTTTCTTT. Complete variable domain (other parts from reference TRBV5-4 and TRBJ1-1): ETGVTQSPTHLIKTRGQQVTLRCSSQSGHNTVSWYQQALGQGPQFIFQYYREEENGRGNFPPRFSGLQFPNYSSELNVNALELDDSALYLCASSLDRLEAFFGQGTRLTVV.

The chain recombines TRBV10-3 with TRBJ2-7; 8 bases map to TRBD1. J gave up 3 bases and V 2 bases, and 6 bases lay outside the gene matches. The V gene's germline CDR1 is ENHRY and CDR2 SYGVKD. This CDR3 has 15 residues. The CDR3 nucleotides read TGTGCCATCAGTGAGACCGGACAGGGCGGCTACGAGCAGTACTTC. It encodes CAISETGQGGYEQYF.

The chain employs TRBV6-1 and TRBJ1-5; 7 bases map to TRBD1. After removal of 0 bases from V and 5 bases from J, the junction contained 13 bases not matched to a gene. This CDR3 is built from 18 residues. The V gene's germline CDR1 is MNHNS and CDR2 SASEGT. The CDR3 bases are TGTGCCAGCAGTGAAGCGATTACCTCCGACAGGGATTATCAGCCCCAGCATTTT. This translates into CASSEAITSDRDYQPQHF.

This chain links TRBV6-5 with TRBJ2-5, with D uncertain. The germline V gene encodes CDR1 MNHEY and CDR2 SVGAGI. This CDR3 has 12 residues. V lost 5 bases to trimming and J lost 9 bases, with 13 bases between them. The CDR3 nucleotides read TGTGCCAGCAGTCCCCCGTCGGTGGCCCAGTACTTC. Protein sequence: CASSPPSVAQYF.

This chain connects TRBV5-1 to TRBJ2-1, with 8 nucleotides matching TRBD2. Trimming at V came to 4 bases and at J to 13 bases, leaving 13 bases not matched to a gene. The CDR3 length is 14 residues. Germline CDR1 and CDR2: SGHRS and YFSETQ. CDR3 amino acids: CASSPTTPGGSQFF. The DNA of the CDR3 is TGCGCCAGCAGCCCAACCACCCCGGGGGGGAGCCAGTTCTTC.